Each of the 30 T cell receptor beta chains below was sequenced from the same sample in a study of beta chain features in type 1 diabetes. cDNA synthesis used the whole RNA isolate, giving expressed TCRB sequences. Generated by immunoSEQ multiplex PCR, the TCRdb table keeps only in-frame clones and is missing some. The sample includes approximately 170,000 clones, less than 9.5% seen only once; the top ten take about 2.5%. Input material: central memory CD4+ T cells from blood. These receptors were obtained from a woman younger than 30 in good health.

This sequence joins TRBV2 and TRBJ1-1; D ambiguous. Trimming took off 6 bases at V and 4 bases at J, with 12 bases between the two ends. Germline CDR1 and CDR2: SNHLY and FYNNEI. CDR3 length: 13 amino acids. The CDR3 nucleotides read TGTGCCAGCAGAAAAACGAGCGCCACTGAAGCTTTCTTT. Translated: CASRKTSATEAFF.

Only a few counts were recorded for this clone. The rearrangement uses TRBV6-1 and TRBJ1-1, with 7 bases aligning to TRBD1. This CDR3 has 16 amino acids. Germline V lookup: CDR1 MNHNS, CDR2 SASEGT. V shed 4 bases and J 11 bases; nucleotides not matched to a gene: 19. CDR3: CASSGGQRLVEVWAFF. The CDR3 DNA reads as TGTGCCAGCAGTGGGGGACAGAGGCTGGTGGAGGTGTGGGCTTTCTTT.

This chain joins TRBV6-1 and TRBJ1-2; TRBD1 matches 9 bases. V lost 6 bases and J lost 6; bases outside the gene matches: 11. The CDR3 runs 15 residues. The V gene's germline CDR1 is MNHNS and CDR2 SASEGT. The DNA for the CDR3 is TGTGCCAGCAGACGGACTATGACAGGGGGAGATGGCTACACCTTC. It is translated as CASRRTMTGGDGYTF.

The V and J genes are TRBV18 and TRBJ1-1; D gene ambiguous. CDR1 and CDR2 (germline): KGHSH, LQKENI. V lost 2 bases, J lost 3 bases, and 13 bases lay in between. The CDR3 runs 15 residues. This chain's CDR3 is CASSPFPDTYTEAFF. In nucleotides, the CDR3 is TGTGCCAGCTCACCATTCCCCGACACATACACTGAAGCTTTCTTT.

This clone came up many times. This chain links TRBV30 with TRBJ2-1; 12 bases are shared with TRBD2. Trimming at V came to 1 base and at J to 7 bases, leaving 8 bases not matched to a gene. The length of the CDR3 is 16 residues. Looked up from germline, CDR1 is GTSNPN and CDR2 is SVGIG (reference sequence). CDR3 DNA: TGTGCCTGGAGTGCGACGCTAGCGGGGGGGCATAATGAGCAGTTCTTC. Translation gives CAWSATLAGGHNEQFF.

This clone was seen only a few times. The sample has other DNA sequences that encode this CDR3 too. This rearrangement joins TRBV7-9 to TRBJ2-1, with 10 bases that match TRBD2. With 0 bases clipped from V and 7 bases from J, the junction kept 3 bases outside the gene matches. This CDR3 region has 15 residues. The germline gives CDR1 SEHNR, CDR2 FQNEAQ (reference sequence). CDR3 in amino acids: CASSLARTSGNEQFF. The CDR3 coding sequence is TGTGCCAGCAGCTTAGCACGGACTAGCGGAAATGAGCAGTTCTTC.

This rearrangement joins TRBV10-3 to TRBJ1-1; D possibly corresponds to TRBD1 (5 bases). The CDR3 contains 13 residues. Germline CDR1 reads ENHRY; CDR2 reads SYGVKD. V gave up 3 bases and J gave up 2 bases, with 7 bases separating them. The CDR3 nucleotides read TGTGCCATCAGTGACAGGGATAACACTGAAGCTTTCTTT. This sequence encodes CAISDRDNTEAFF.

The chain links TRBV9 to TRBJ1-6, with D possibly matching TRBD1 (6 bases). Germline CDR1 and CDR2: SGDLS and YYNGEE. Deletions cut 4 bases from V and 7 bases from J, with 24 bases between. The length of the CDR3 is 18 residues. CDR3 in DNA: TGTGCCAGCAGCTACAATGATTTTGGGGGCAGGGAGAATTCACCCCTCCACTTT. This translates into CASSYNDFGGRENSPLHF.

The chain recombines TRBV7-2 with TRBJ2-5, with D unclear. Per the germline V gene, CDR1 is SGHTA and CDR2 is FQGNSA. The CDR3 spans 13 residues. V lost 7 bases to trimming and J lost 2 bases, with 11 bases between them. CDR3 sequence reads: CASTLDRQETQYF. CDR3 nucleotides: TGTGCCAGCACCCTAGACCGTCAAGAGACCCAGTACTTC.

In this sample, this clone turned up a few times. This rearrangement joins TRBV29-1 to TRBJ1-1, with 8 bases fitting TRBD1. Germline values: CDR1 SQVTM, CDR2 ANQGSEA. The CDR3 runs to 13 residues. V gave up 7 bases and J gave up 5 bases; unmatched junction bases: 9. CDR3 nucleotides: TGCAGCGCCGCCGGACAGGGTGAGACTGAAGCTTTCTTT. Translated, it gives CSAAGQGETEAFF.

This clone was observed a handful of times. V gene TRBV4-2 combines with J gene TRBJ2-5; D may be TRBD2 (5 bases). This CDR3 spans 16 amino acids. Germline lookup yields CDR1 LGHNA and CDR2 YNFKEQ. The germline V and J ends were trimmed by 4 bases and 5 bases, with 20 bases remaining between them. This CDR3 reads CASSLGEGLLLETQYF. The CDR3 coding sequence is TGTGCCAGCAGCCTCGGGGAAGGACTCCTACTGGAGACCCAGTACTTC.

The CDR3, as DNA: TGCGCCAGCAGCCAAGAAACGGGGGGACCCCACGAGCAGTACTTC. Amino acid sequence: CASSQETGGPHEQYF. The chain uses TRBV4-1 and TRBJ2-7, with 7 nucleotides matching TRBD2. V shed 0 bases and J 5 bases; nucleotides not matched to a gene: 7. This CDR3 region has 15 residues. Germline values: CDR1 MGHRA, CDR2 YSYEKL.

This clone was counted only a few times. The chain links TRBV5-1 to TRBJ2-7; D ambiguous. Germline lookup yields CDR1 SGHRS and CDR2 YFSETQ. V gave up 0 bases and J gave up 4 bases, with 5 bases separating them. This CDR3 region has 12 residues. The DNA for the CDR3 is TGCGCCAGCAGCTTGGACAGATACGAGCAGTACTTC. Translated: CASSLDRYEQYF.

This clone occurred many times. The rearrangement uses TRBV18 and TRBJ2-5; D remains unclear. Trimming removed 0 bases from V and 5 bases from J, with 10 bases in between. CDR1 and CDR2 from the germline V gene are KGHSH and LQKENI. The CDR3 loop spans 14 amino acids. The CDR3 nucleotides are TGTGCCAGCTCACCACCGTCTCACGGGGAGACCCAGTACTTC. Translation gives CASSPPSHGETQYF.

This clone appeared a few times. The junction shows a germline mismatch at one end, possibly a read error. The chain uses TRBV30 and TRBJ2-1; weak D call: TRBD2 (6 bases). Germline CDR1 is GTSNPN and CDR2 is SVGIG (reference sequence). The CDR3 runs 14 residues. CDR3 coding DNA: TGTGCCTGGAGTATGGCGGGGTCCTTCAATGAGCAGTTCTTC. This gives the protein CAWSMAGSFNEQFF.

This chain uses TRBV7-9 with TRBJ1-5; 9 bases are shared with TRBD1. In germline, CDR1 is SEHNR, CDR2 FQNEAQ (reference sequence). CDR3 length equals 15 residues. Germline trimming cut 5 bases from V and 4 bases from J; bases unmatched to any gene: 6. The CDR3 reads CASSRWGTGNQPQHF. Written as DNA, the CDR3 is TGTGCCAGCAGCCGCTGGGGGACAGGGAATCAGCCCCAGCATTTT.

The sample holds a few counts of this clone. The CDR3 nucleotides read TGTGCCAGCAGTTGGGGGCAGGGAAGCTACGAGCAGTACTTC. Translation: CASSWGQGSYEQYF. The chain links TRBV27 to TRBJ2-7; the D gene is possibly TRBD1 (6 bases). CDR3 length: 14 amino acids. Between the trimmed V and J ends, which lost 4 bases and 3 bases, there was a span of 13 bases. Per the germline V gene, CDR1 is MNHEY and CDR2 is SMNVEV (reference sequence).

V is TRBV7-9 and J is TRBJ2-7; 7 bases fit TRBD1. Germline CDR1 reads SEHNR; CDR2 reads FQNEAQ (reference sequence). The CDR3 sequence is 14 residues long. V trimming: 3 bases; J trimming: 5 bases; junction bases outside the gene matches: 7. CDR3 coding DNA: TGTGCCAGCAGCTTGGGACAGTCATCGCACGAGCAGTACTTC. Protein: CASSLGQSSHEQYF.

This clone was observed a handful of times. The CDR3 protein is CASSYTGGGQETQYF. As DNA, the CDR3 is TGTGCCAGCAGCTACACAGGGGGCGGTCAAGAGACCCAGTACTTC. The V call is TRBV5-8, the J call TRBJ2-5; 9 bases fit TRBD1. The CDR3 has 15 amino acids. Germline CDR1 and CDR2: SGHTS and YDEGEE. The V segment lost 3 bases and the J segment 2 bases; nucleotides outside the gene matches: 5.

The chain is built from TRBV4-2 and TRBJ1-1, with 9 nucleotides matching TRBD1. The junction had 10 bases not matched to a gene; V was cut back by 2 bases and J by 12 bases. Germline CDR1 and CDR2: LGHNA and YNFKEQ. The CDR3 consists of 14 residues. This CDR3 reads CASSQKQGALESFF. The CDR3 bases are TGTGCCAGCAGCCAAAAACAGGGGGCGTTGGAATCTTTCTTT.

This clone showed up just a few times. J is TRBJ2-1 and V is TRBV5-6; 12 nucleotides line up with TRBD2. Trimming removed 0 bases from V and 6 bases from J; junction bases left unmatched: 4. CDR1 is SGHDT, CDR2 YYEEEE, per germline. This CDR3 comprises 16 residues. In nucleotides, the CDR3 is TGTGCCAGCAGCTTGGTGCTAGCGGGGGGGCCCAATGAGCAGTTCTTC. As protein: CASSLVLAGGPNEQFF.

This clone was seen a handful of times. The chain links TRBV5-1 to TRBJ2-7; 8 bases match TRBD1. CDR1 is SGHRS, CDR2 YFSETQ, per germline. With 4 bases clipped from V and 3 bases from J, the junction kept 3 bases outside the gene matches. The CDR3 has 13 amino acids. CDR3 in DNA: TGCGCCAGCAGCCAGGACAGGGACTACGAGCAGTACTTC. Its protein product is CASSQDRDYEQYF. Full variable domain (outside the CDR3, taken from reference TRBV5-1 and TRBJ2-7): KAGVTQTPRYLIKTRGQQVTLSCSPISGHRSVSWYQQTPGQGLQFLFEYFSETQRNKGNFPGRFSGRQFSNSRSEMNVSTLELGDSALYLCASSQDRDYEQYFGPGTRLTVT.

This rearrangement joins TRBV11-2 to TRBJ1-2, with TRBD1 matching 7 bases. Trimming removed 5 bases from V and 7 bases from J; junction bases left unmatched: 10. Germline V lookup: CDR1 SGHAT, CDR2 FQNNGV. The CDR3 has 14 residues. In nucleotides, the CDR3 is TGTGCCAGCAGCGCGCTCAGGGGGGCGAGTGGCTACACCTTC. Translation gives CASSALRGASGYTF.

This clone was observed a few times. V gene TRBV29-1 combines with J gene TRBJ2-3; TRBD2 matches at 11 bases. V dropped 7 bases and J dropped 3; count of bases not matched to a gene: 6. The CDR3 sequence is 14 residues long. Looked up from germline, CDR1 is SQVTM and CDR2 is ANQGSEA. In nucleotides, the CDR3 is TGCAGCGGCGCCGGGACTAGCGGAACAGATACGCAGTATTTT. Residues: CSGAGTSGTDTQYF.

Only a few counts were recorded for this clone. The chain couples TRBV7-9 to TRBJ1-2; D may be TRBD1 (6 bases). Deletions cut 5 bases from V and 4 bases from J, with 20 bases between. CDR3 length: 16 amino acids. Germline V gene sequence: CDR1 SEHNR, CDR2 FQNEAQ (reference sequence). The CDR3 region is CASSPSRIGGRYGYTF. For the CDR3, the DNA is TGTGCCAGCAGCCCCTCCCGAATCGGGGGGCGCTATGGCTACACCTTC.

The chain is built from TRBV5-1 and TRBJ2-1, with 11 bases lining up with TRBD2. The junction had 6 bases not matched to a gene; V was cut back by 3 bases and J by 1 base. The germline V gene encodes CDR1 SGHRS and CDR2 YFSETQ. The CDR3 spans 17 residues. The CDR3 reads CASSSPSGRRSYNEQFF. CDR3 sequence (DNA): TGCGCCAGCAGCTCCCCTAGCGGGAGGCGATCCTACAATGAGCAGTTCTTC.

Concerning this clone: The junction and the germline gene differ at one end; a read error may be behind it. The rearrangement links TRBV5-6 to TRBJ2-3, with D possibly being TRBD1 (5 bases). Per germline, CDR1 SGHDT and CDR2 YYEEEE. The CDR3 sequence is 14 residues long. The CDR3 spells CASSLGGAGDTQYF. DNA for the CDR3: TGTGCCAGCAGTTTGGGTGGGGCTGGAGATACGCAGTATTTT.

The chain couples TRBV7-2 to TRBJ2-2; 8 bases fit TRBD1. V trimming: 5 bases; J trimming: 7 bases; junction bases outside the gene matches: 3. Germline V gives CDR1 SGHTA, CDR2 FQGNSA. The CDR3 runs to 13 residues. This CDR3 reads CASSRQGLGELFF. CDR3 DNA: TGTGCCAGCAGCAGACAGGGGCTCGGGGAGCTGTTTTTT. The variable domain in full, with the rest retrieved from reference TRBV7-2 and TRBJ2-2, is GAGVSQSPSNKVTEKGKDVELRCDPISGHTALYWYRQSLGQGLEFLIYFQGNSAPDKSGLPSDRFSAERTGGSVSTLTIQRTQQEDSAVYLCASSRQGLGELFFGEGSRLTVL.

This chain joins TRBV7-9 and TRBJ1-2, with a possible D match to TRBD1 (6 bases). CDR1 and CDR2 (germline): SEHNR, FQNEAQ (reference sequence). V was pared by 2 bases and J by 8 bases, with 12 bases between. The CDR3 spans 13 residues. CDR3 loop: CASSLSGGHGYTF. In DNA, the CDR3 is TGTGCCAGCAGCTTATCGGGGGGGCACGGCTACACCTTC. Full variable domain (rest looked up from reference TRBV7-9 and TRBJ1-2): DTGVSQNPRHKITKRGQNVTFRCDPISEHNRLYWYRQTLGQGPEFLTYFQNEAQLEKSRLLSDRFSAERPKGSFSTLEIQRTEQGDSAMYLCASSLSGGHGYTFGSGTRLTVV.

This clone was counted a few times. J is TRBJ1-6 and V is TRBV7-2; 9 bases agree with TRBD1. Germline V gives CDR1 SGHTA, CDR2 FQGNSA. The CDR3 contains 15 residues. V lost 4 bases and J lost 11; bases outside the gene matches: 9. Written as DNA, the CDR3 is TGTGCCAGCAGCTCCCGCGAGGGACAGGGTGCACCCCTCCACTTT. Translating gives CASSSREGQGAPLHF.